Each of the 15 T cell receptor beta chains below was sequenced from the same sample in a study of OX40 agonist ivuxolimab in advanced cancers. Data came from immunoSEQ multiplex PCR; TCRdb stores just in-frame clones and leaves some out. The sample yields 70,000 to 90,000 clones, about 89% seen once. The specimen comprised CD4+ or CD8+ T cells sorted from blood, sampled in a trial of the OX40 agonist ivuxolimab. Receptors were obtained from an adult with an advanced solid tumor such as melanoma, head and neck, liver or kidney cancer.

This chain links TRBV9 with TRBJ2-4; D ambiguous. Germline V gene lookup returns CDR1 SGDLS and CDR2 YYNGEE. V shed 4 bases and J shed 0 bases, with 14 bases lying between them. The CDR3 totals 16 residues. The CDR3: CASSPYFNLAKNIQYF. The CDR3 nucleotides read TGTGCCAGCAGCCCTTATTTCAATCTAGCCAAAAACATTCAGTACTTC.

This chain connects TRBV20-1 to TRBJ2-1; D possibly corresponds to TRBD2 (5 bases). There are 11 residues in the CDR3. Trimming stripped 5 bases from V and 6 bases from J, with 8 bases between. Per germline, CDR1 DFQATT and CDR2 SNEGSKA (reference sequence). Here the CDR3 reads CSALLGNEQFF. The CDR3 DNA sequence: TGCAGTGCTTTACTAGGCAATGAGCAGTTCTTC.

As concerns this clone: This specimen includes other DNA sequences encoding the same CDR3. The V and J genes are TRBV30 and TRBJ1-1; D ambiguous. Germline lookup yields CDR1 GTSNPN and CDR2 SVGIG (reference sequence). This CDR3 is 12 amino acids long. Trimming stripped 0 bases from V and 0 bases from J, with 2 bases between. CDR3 sequence (DNA): TGTGCCTGGAGTGTCGTGAACACTGAAGCTTTCTTT. Translated, it gives CAWSVVNTEAFF.

This clone has more than one count but fewer than ten. The chain is built from TRBV30 and TRBJ1-1; D call uncertain. The CDR3 is 13 residues long. The germline V gene has CDR1 GTSNPN and CDR2 SVGIG (reference sequence). The CDR3 region is CAMAPSLNTEAFF. In nucleotides, the CDR3 is TGTGCTATGGCCCCCAGCCTGAACACTGAAGCTTTCTTT.

This chain links TRBV6-5 with TRBJ1-5, with a possible D match to TRBD1 (5 bases). The CDR3 spans 15 residues. Germline loops: CDR1 MNHEY, CDR2 SVGAGI. V shed 5 bases and J shed 6 bases, with 17 bases lying between them. This CDR3 is CASSPREGWRQPQHF. In DNA, the CDR3 is TGTGCCAGCAGTCCCAGGGAGGGGTGGCGTCAGCCCCAGCATTTT.

The chain has TRBV5-4 and TRBJ2-2; TRBD2 agrees at 8 bases. From germline, CDR1 is SGHNT and CDR2 YYREEE (reference sequence). V trimming: 4 bases; J trimming: 7 bases; junction bases outside the gene matches: 6. The CDR3 contains 14 residues. The CDR3 region has the DNA TGTGCCAGCAGCCCGGGGGGGGAGGTCGGGGAGCTGTTTTTT. Encoded protein: CASSPGGEVGELFF.

The chain employs TRBV5-1 and TRBJ1-2; no firm D call. From germline, CDR1 is SGHRS and CDR2 YFSETQ. V was trimmed by 4 bases and J by 8 bases, leaving 18 bases between them. The CDR3 loop spans 14 amino acids. The CDR3 DNA reads TGCGCCAGCAGCCCGCGGGCCCCGGGCCAAGGCTACACCTTC. It specifies CASSPRAPGQGYTF.

V and J are TRBV28 and TRBJ1-4, with 7 nucleotides matching TRBD1. This CDR3 has 15 residues. J lost 6 bases, V lost 5 bases, and 9 bases had no gene match. Per the germline V gene, CDR1 is MDHEN and CDR2 is SYDVKM. CDR3 coding DNA: TGTGCCAGCAGTATAGCCAGGGGGGAAGATGAAAAACTGTTTTTT. Translated: CASSIARGEDEKLFF.

V usage is TRBV20-1 and J usage is TRBJ2-1, with TRBD2 as a possible D gene (5 bases). V was trimmed by 6 bases and J by 8 bases, leaving 8 bases between them. From germline, CDR1 is DFQATT and CDR2 SNEGSKA (reference sequence). This CDR3 has 10 residues. CDR3 residues: CSARRHEQFF. The CDR3 bases are TGCAGTGCCCGGAGGCATGAGCAGTTCTTC.

This clone has just one count. This rearrangement joins TRBV19 to TRBJ2-7, with 8 bases identical to TRBD1. Trimming took 5 bases from V and 6 from J; bases not matched to a gene: 6. CDR1 is LNHDA, CDR2 SQIVND, per germline (reference sequence). This CDR3 is built from 13 residues. The CDR3 DNA reads as TGTGCCAGTAGTTTCGGACAGGGCGGCGAGCAGTACGTC. It specifies CASSFGQGGEQYV.

About this clone itself: This specimen includes other DNA sequences encoding the same CDR3. V usage is TRBV27 and J usage is TRBJ2-1, with 7 bases fitting TRBD2. The germline V gene encodes CDR1 MNHEY and CDR2 SMNVEV (reference sequence). This CDR3 is 14 amino acids long. Trimming at V came to 3 bases and at J to 4 bases, leaving 3 bases not matched to a gene. Here the CDR3 reads CASSLRGGYNEQFF. CDR3 nucleotide sequence: TGTGCCAGCAGTTTGCGGGGAGGGTACAATGAGCAGTTCTTC.

The CDR3 DNA reads as TGTGCCAGCAGCAGCCTGTATGGCTACACCTTC. Translated, it gives CASSSLYGYTF. The rearrangement joins TRBV5-6 to TRBJ1-2; no reliable D call. The CDR3 runs to 11 residues. Germline CDR1 and CDR2: SGHDT and YYEEEE. V was clipped by 4 bases and J by 5 bases, with 6 bases between them.

In its sample, this clone was seen once. V is TRBV28 and J is TRBJ2-7; perhaps TRBD2 as D (7 bases). This CDR3 has 16 amino acids. V was trimmed by 2 bases and J by 4 bases, leaving 18 bases between them. Germline CDR1 reads MDHEN; CDR2 reads SYDVKM. The CDR3 DNA reads TGTGCCAGCAGTTTACCCCCGGCGGGGGCAGGATACGAGCAGTACTTC. Protein sequence: CASSLPPAGAGYEQYF.

V and J are TRBV30 and TRBJ2-1; 9 bases line up with TRBD1. Trimming removed 0 bases from V and 6 bases from J; junction bases left unmatched: 6. Per the germline V gene, CDR1 is GTSNPN and CDR2 is SVGIG (reference sequence). The CDR3 runs to 15 residues. The CDR3 reads CAWSVGTGPGNEQFF. CDR3 DNA sequence: TGTGCCTGGAGTGTCGGGACAGGGCCCGGCAATGAGCAGTTCTTC.

This clone was seen more than once but under ten times. The J gene is TRBJ1-1, the V gene TRBV30; D not resolved. CDR1 GTSNPN and CDR2 SVGIG come from the germline V gene (reference sequence). This CDR3 region has 12 residues. V gave up 0 bases and J gave up 9 bases, with 11 bases separating them. CDR3 DNA: TGTGCCTGGAGTGTAGCCGCTCTGAAAGCTTTCTTT. This gives the protein CAWSVAALKAFF.